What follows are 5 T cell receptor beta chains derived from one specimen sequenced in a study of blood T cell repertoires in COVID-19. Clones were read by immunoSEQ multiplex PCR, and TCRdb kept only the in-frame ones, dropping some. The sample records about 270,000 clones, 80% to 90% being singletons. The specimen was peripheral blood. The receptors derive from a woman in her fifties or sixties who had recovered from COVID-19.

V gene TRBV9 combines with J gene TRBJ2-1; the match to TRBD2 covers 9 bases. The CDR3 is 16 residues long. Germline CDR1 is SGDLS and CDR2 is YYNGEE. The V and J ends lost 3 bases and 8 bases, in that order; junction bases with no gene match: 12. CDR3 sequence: CASSGQTSGPTHEQFF. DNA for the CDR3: TGTGCCAGCAGCGGCCAGACTAGCGGACCCACGCATGAGCAGTTCTTC. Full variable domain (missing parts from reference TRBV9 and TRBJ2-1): DSGVTQTPKHLITATGQRVTLRCSPRSGDLSVYWYQQSLDQGLQFLIQYYNGEERAKGNILERFSAQQFPDLHSELNLSSLELGDSALYFCASSGQTSGPTHEQFFGPGTRLTVL.

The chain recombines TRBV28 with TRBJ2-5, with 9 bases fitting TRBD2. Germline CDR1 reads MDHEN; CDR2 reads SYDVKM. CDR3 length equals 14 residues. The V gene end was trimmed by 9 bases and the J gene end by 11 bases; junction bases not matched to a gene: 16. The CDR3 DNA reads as TGTGCCAGTACGCCGGGACTAGCACGGACCCAACAGTACTTC. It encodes CASTPGLARTQQYF.

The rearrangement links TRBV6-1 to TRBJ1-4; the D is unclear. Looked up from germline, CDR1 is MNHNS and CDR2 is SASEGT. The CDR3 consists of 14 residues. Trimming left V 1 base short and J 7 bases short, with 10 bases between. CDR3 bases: TGTGCCAGCAGTGAAGACCCAGGTTTTGAAAAACTGTTTTTT. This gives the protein CASSEDPGFEKLFF.

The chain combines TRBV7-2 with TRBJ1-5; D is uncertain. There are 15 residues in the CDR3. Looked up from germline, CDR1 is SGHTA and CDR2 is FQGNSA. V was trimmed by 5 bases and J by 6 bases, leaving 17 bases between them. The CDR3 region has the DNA TGTGCCAGCAGCCCCCTGACGGGGAGTACTCAGCCCCAGCATTTT. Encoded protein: CASSPLTGSTQPQHF.

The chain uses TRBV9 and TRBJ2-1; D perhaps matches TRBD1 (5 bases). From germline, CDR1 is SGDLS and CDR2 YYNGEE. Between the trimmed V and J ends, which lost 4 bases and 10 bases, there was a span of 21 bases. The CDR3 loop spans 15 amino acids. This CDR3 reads CASSPGNTLTGEQFF. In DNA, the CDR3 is TGTGCCAGCAGCCCAGGGAATACCCTTACTGGAGAGCAGTTCTTC. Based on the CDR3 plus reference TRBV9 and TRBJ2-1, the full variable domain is DSGVTQTPKHLITATGQRVTLRCSPRSGDLSVYWYQQSLDQGLQFLIQYYNGEERAKGNILERFSAQQFPDLHSELNLSSLELGDSALYFCASSPGNTLTGEQFFGPGTRLTVL.